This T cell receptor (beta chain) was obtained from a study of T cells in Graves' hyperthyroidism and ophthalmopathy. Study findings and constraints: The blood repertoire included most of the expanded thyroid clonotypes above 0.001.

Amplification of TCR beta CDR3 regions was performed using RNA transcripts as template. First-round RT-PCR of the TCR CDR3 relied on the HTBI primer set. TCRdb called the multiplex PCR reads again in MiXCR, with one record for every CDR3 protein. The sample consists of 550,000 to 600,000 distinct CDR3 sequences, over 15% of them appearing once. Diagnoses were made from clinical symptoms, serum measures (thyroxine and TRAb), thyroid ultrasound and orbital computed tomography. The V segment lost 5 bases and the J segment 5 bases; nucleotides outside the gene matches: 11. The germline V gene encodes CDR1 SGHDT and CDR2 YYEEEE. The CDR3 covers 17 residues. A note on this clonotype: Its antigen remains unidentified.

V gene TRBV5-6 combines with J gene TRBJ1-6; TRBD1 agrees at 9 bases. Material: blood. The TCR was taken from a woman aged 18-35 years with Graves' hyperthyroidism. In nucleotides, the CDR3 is TGTGCCAGCAGTTCCCTCCCGGGACAGGGTGATAATTCACCCCTCCACTTT. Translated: CASSSLPGQGDNSPLHF.